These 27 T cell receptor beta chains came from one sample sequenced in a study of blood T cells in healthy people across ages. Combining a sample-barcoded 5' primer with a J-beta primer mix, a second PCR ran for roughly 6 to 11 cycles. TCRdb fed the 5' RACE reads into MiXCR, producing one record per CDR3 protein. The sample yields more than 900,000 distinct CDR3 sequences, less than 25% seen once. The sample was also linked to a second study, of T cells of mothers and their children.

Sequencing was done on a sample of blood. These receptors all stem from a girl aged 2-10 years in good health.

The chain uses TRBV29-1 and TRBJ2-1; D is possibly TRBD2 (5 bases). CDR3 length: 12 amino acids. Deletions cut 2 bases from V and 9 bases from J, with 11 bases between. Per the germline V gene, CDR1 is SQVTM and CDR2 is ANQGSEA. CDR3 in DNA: TGCAGCGTTGAAATCCTAGCTGCTGAGCAGTTCTTC. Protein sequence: CSVEILAAEQFF.

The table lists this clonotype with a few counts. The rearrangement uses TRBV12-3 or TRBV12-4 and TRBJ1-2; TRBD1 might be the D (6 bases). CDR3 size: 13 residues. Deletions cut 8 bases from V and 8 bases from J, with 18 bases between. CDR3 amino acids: CASGVRGVWGYTF. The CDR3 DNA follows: TGTGCCAGCGGTGTCAGGGGTGTCTGGGGCTACACCTTC.

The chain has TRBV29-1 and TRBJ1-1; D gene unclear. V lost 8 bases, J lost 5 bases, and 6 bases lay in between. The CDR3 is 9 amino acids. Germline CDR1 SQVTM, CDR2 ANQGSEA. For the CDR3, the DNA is TGCAGCTCGGGGACTGAAGCTTTCTTT. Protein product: CSSGTEAFF. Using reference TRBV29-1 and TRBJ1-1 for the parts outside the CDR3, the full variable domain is SAVISQKPSRDICQRGTSLTIQCQVDSQVTMMFWYRQQPGQSLTLIATANQGSEATYESGFVIDKFPISRPNLTFSTLTVSNMSPEDSSIYLCSSGTEAFFGQGTRLTVV.

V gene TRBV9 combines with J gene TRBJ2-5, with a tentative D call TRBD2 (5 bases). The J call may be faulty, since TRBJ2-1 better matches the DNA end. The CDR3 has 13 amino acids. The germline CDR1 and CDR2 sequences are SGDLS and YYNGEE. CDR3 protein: CASSPRLANEQFF. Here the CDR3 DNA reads TGTGCCAGCAGCCCCCGGCTAGCCAATGAGCAGTTCTTC.

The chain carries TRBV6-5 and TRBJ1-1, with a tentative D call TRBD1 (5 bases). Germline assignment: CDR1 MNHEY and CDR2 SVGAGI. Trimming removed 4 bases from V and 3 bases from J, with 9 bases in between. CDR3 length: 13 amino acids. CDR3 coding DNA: TGTGCCAGCAGTTCCAGGGTGGACACTGAAGCTTTCTTT. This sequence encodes CASSSRVDTEAFF.

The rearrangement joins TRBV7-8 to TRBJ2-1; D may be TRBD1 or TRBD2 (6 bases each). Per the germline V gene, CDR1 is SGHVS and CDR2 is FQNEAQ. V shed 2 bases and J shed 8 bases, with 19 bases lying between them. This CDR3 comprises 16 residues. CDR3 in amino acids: CASSLRRDTPLDEQFF. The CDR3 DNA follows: TGTGCCAGCAGCTTACGGCGGGACACACCTCTCGATGAGCAGTTCTTC.

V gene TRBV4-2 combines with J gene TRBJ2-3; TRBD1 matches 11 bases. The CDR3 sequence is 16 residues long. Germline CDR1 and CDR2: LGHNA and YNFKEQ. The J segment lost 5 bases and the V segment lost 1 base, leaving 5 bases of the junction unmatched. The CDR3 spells CASSQARTGGQDTQYF. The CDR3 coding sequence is TGTGCCAGCAGCCAAGCTCGGACAGGGGGCCAAGATACGCAGTATTTT.

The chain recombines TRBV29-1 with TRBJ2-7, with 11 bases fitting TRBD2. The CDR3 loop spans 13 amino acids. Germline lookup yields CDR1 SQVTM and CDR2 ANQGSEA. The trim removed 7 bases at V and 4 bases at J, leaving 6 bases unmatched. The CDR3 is CSGRLAGRYEQYF. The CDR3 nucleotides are TGCAGCGGTCGACTAGCGGGAAGATACGAGCAGTACTTC.

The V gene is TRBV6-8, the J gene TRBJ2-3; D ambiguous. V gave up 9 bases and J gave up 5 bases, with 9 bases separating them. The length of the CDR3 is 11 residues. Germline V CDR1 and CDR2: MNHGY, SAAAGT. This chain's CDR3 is CARTDRDTQYF. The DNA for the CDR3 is TGTGCCAGGACGGATCGAGATACGCAGTATTTT.

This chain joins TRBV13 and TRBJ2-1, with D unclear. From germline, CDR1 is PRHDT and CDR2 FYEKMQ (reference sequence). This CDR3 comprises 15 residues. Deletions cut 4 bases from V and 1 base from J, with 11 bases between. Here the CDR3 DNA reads TGTGCCAGCAGCTCCTACGAGTTGTCCTACAATGAGCAGTTCTTC. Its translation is CASSSYELSYNEQFF.

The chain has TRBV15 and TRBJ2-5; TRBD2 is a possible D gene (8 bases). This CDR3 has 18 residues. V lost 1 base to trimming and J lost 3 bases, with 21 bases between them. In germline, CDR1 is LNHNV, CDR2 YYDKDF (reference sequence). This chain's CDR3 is CATSRAREGAWPKETQYF. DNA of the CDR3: TGTGCCACCAGCAGAGCCCGGGAGGGGGCATGGCCGAAAGAGACCCAGTACTTC.

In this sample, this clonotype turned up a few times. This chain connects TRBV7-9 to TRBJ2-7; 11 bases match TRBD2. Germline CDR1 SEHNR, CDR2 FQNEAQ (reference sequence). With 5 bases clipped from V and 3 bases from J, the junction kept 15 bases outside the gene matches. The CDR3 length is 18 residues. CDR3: CASSAPLVGSGGDYEQYF. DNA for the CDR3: TGTGCCAGCAGCGCCCCCCTGGTCGGTAGCGGGGGGGACTACGAGCAGTACTTC. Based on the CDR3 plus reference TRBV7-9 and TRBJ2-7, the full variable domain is DTGVSQNPRHKITKRGQNVTFRCDPISEHNRLYWYRQTLGQGPEFLTYFQNEAQLEKSRLLSDRFSAERPKGSFSTLEIQRTEQGDSAMYLCASSAPLVGSGGDYEQYFGPGTRLTVT.

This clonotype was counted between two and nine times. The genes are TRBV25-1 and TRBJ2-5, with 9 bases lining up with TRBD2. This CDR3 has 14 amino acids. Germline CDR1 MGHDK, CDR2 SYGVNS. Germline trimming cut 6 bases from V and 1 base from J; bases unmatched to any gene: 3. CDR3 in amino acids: CASSELAGQETQYF. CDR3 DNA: TGTGCCAGCAGCGAACTAGCGGGCCAAGAGACCCAGTACTTC. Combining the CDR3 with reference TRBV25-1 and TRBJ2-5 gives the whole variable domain EADIYQTPRYLVIGTGKKITLECSQTMGHDKMYWYQQDPGMELHLIHYSYGVNSTEKGDLSSESTVSRIRTEHFPLTLESARPSHTSQYLCASSELAGQETQYFGPGTRLLVL.

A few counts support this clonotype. The CDR3 nucleotides read TGTGCCAGCAGCCCAGACATGACAGGGGTGGGGTTTCAGCCCCAGCATTTT. It specifies CASSPDMTGVGFQPQHF. This chain joins TRBV28 and TRBJ1-5, with 8 bases aligning to TRBD1. V dropped 6 bases and J dropped 6; count of bases not matched to a gene: 16. Germline V CDR1 and CDR2: MDHEN, SYDVKM. The CDR3 totals 17 residues.

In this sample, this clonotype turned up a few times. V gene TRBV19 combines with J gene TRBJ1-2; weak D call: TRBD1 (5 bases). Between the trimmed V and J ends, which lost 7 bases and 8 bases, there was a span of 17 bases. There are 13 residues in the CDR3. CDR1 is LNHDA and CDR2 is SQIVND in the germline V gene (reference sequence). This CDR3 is CASNLDGGRGYTF. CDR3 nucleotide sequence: TGTGCCAGTAACCTTGACGGGGGACGGGGCTACACCTTC.

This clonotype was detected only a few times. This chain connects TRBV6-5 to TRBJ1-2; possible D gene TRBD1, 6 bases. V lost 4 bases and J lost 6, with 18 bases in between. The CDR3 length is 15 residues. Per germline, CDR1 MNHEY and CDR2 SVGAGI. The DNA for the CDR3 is TGTGCCAGCAGTTCAGCGGGGGGGCGAAAGAATGGCTACACCTTC. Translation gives CASSSAGGRKNGYTF.

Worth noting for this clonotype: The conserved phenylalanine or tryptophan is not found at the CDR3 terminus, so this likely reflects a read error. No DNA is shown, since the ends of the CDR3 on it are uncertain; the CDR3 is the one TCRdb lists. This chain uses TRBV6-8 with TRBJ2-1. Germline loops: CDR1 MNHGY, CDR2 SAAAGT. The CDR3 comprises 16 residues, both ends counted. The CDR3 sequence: CVLSSIMDNSQKVEII.

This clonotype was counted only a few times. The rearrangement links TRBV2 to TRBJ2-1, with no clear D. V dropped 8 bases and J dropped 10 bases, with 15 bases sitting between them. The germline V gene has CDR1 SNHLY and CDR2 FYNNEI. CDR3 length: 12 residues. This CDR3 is CASSLSSTEQFF. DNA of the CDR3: TGTGCCAGCTCCCTTTCCTCCACAGAGCAGTTCTTC.

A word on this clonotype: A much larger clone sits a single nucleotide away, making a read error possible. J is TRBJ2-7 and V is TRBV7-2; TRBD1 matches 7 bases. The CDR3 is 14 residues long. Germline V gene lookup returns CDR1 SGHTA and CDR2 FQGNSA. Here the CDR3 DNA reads TGTGCCTGCAGCTCGACAGGGAAGTCCTACGAGCAGTACTTC. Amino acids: CACSSTGKSYEQYF.

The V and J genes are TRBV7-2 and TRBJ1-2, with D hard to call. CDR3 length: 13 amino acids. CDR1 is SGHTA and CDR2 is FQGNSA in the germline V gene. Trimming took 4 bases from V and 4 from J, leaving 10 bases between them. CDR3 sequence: CASSSPSAYGYTF. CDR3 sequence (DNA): TGTGCCAGCAGCTCCCCTAGTGCCTATGGCTACACCTTC.

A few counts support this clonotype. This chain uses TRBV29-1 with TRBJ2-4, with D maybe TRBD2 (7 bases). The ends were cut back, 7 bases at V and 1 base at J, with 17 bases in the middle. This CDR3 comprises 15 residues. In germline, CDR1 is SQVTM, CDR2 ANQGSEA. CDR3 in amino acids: CSGGGGGTAKNIQYF. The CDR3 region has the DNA TGCAGCGGGGGAGGGGGGGGAACGGCCAAAAACATTCAGTACTTC.

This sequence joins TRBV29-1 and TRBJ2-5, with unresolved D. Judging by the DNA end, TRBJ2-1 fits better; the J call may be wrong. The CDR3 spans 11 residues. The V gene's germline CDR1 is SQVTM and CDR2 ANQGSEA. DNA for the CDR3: TGCAGCGTTGATAAAGGGTATGAGCAGTTCTTC. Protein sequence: CSVDKGYEQFF.

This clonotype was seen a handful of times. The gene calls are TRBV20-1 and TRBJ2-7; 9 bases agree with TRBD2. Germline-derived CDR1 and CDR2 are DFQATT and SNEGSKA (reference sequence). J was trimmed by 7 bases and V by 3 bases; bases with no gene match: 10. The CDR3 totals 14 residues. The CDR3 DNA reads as TGCAGTGCTAGTCGTCGGGACAGCGGGGGGGAGCAGTACTTC. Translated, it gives CSASRRDSGGEQYF.

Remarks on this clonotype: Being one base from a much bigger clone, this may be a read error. Here the CDR3 reads CSASGPALDSPRNEQFF. The DNA for the CDR3 is TGCAGTGCTAGTGGGCCAGCACTTGATTCCCCCCGCAATGAGCAGTTCTTC. The chain combines TRBV20-1 with TRBJ2-1; no reliable D call. V was shortened by 3 bases and J by 6 bases, with 24 bases between the two germline ends. The germline gives CDR1 DFQATT, CDR2 SNEGSKA (reference sequence). The CDR3 contains 17 residues.

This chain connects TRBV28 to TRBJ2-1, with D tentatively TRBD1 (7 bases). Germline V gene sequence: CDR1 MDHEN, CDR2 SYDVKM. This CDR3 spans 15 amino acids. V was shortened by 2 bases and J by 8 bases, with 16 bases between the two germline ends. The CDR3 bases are TGTGCCAGCAGTTTAGGCAGGGGGGAAAGGGATGAGCAGTTCTTC. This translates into CASSLGRGERDEQFF.

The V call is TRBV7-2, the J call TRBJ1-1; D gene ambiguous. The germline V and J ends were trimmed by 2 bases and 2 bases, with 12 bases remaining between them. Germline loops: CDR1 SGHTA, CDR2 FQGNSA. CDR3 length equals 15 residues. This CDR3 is CASSLLGWGNTEAFF. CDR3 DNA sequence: TGTGCCAGCAGCTTATTAGGATGGGGTAACACTGAAGCTTTCTTT. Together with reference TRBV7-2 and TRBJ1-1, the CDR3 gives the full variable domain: GAGVSQSPSNKVTEKGKDVELRCDPISGHTALYWYRQSLGQGLEFLIYFQGNSAPDKSGLPSDRFSAERTGGSVSTLTIQRTQQEDSAVYLCASSLLGWGNTEAFFGQGTRLTVV.

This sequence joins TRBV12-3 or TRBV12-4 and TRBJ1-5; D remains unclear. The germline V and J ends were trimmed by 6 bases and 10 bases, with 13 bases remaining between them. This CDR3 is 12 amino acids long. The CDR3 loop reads CASRQTFQPQHF. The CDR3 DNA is TGTGCCAGCAGACAGACGTTTCAACCCCAGCATTTT.